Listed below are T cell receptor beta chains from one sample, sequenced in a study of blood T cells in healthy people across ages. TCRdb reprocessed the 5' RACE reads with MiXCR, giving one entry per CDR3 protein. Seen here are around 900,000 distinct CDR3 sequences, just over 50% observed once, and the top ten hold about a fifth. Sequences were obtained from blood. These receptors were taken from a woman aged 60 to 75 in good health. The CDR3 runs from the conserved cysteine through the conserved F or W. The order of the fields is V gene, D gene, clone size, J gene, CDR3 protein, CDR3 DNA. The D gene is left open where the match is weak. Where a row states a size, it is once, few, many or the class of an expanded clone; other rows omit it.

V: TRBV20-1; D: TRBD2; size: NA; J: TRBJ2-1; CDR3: CSAPDTSGRSHEQFF; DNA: TGCAGTGCCCCGGACACTAGCGGGAGATCGCATGAGCAGTTCTTC
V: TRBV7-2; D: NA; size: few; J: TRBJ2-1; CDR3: CASSLGASRNEQFF; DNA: TGTGCCAGCAGCTTAGGGGCTAGCAGAAATGAGCAGTTCTTC
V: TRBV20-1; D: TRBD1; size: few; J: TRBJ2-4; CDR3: CSARLFGQGKNIQYF; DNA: TGCAGTGCTAGACTTTTTGGACAGGGAAAAAACATTCAGTACTTC
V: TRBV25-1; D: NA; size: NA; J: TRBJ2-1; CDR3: CAAGSGLNEQFF; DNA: TGTGCCGCGGGGAGCGGGCTCAATGAGCAGTTCTTC
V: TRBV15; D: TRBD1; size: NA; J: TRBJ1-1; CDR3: CATSRQSDRATEAFF; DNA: TGTGCCACCAGCAGGCAGTCGGACAGGGCCACTGAAGCTTTCTTT
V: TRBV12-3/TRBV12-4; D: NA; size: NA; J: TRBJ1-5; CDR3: CASSLRQRSNQPQHF; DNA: TGTGCCAGCAGTTTAAGGCAGAGGAGCAATCAGCCCCAGCATTTT
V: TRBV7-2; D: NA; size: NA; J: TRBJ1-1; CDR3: CASSLATAKAEAFF; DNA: TGTGCCAGCAGCTTAGCGACGGCGAAGGCTGAAGCTTTCTTT
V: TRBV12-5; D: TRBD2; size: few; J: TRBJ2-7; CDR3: CASGLAGASGTYEQYF; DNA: TGTGCTAGTGGTTTGGCCGGGGCTAGCGGGACCTACGAGCAGTACTTC
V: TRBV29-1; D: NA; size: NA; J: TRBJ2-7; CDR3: CSVGWGSGEQYF; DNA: TGCAGCGTTGGGTGGGGTAGCGGCGAGCAGTACTTC
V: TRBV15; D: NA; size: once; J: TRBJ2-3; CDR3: CATSRGGSTGTQYF; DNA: TGTGCCACCAGCAGAGGAGGGAGCACAGGTACGCAGTATTTT
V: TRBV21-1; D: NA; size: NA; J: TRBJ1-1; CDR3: CASSKGAGEGSTEAFF; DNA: TGTGCCAGCAGCAAGGGGGCAGGGGAAGGGAGCACTGAAGCTTTCTTT
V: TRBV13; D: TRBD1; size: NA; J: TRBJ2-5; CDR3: CASSLGDRGFRETQYF; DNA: TGTGCCAGCAGCCTGGGGGACAGGGGTTTCAGGGAGACCCAGTACTTC
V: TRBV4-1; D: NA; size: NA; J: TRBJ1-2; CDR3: CASSLVEGTYGYTF; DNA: TGCGCCAGCAGCCTCGTGGAGGGCACCTATGGCTACACCTTC
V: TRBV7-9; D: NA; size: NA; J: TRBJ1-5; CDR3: CASSSGVDQPQHF; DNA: TGTGCCAGCAGCTCAGGGGTAGATCAGCCCCAGCATTTT
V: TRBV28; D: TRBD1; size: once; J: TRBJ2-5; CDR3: CVSSSEQGALGETQYF; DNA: TGTGTCAGCAGTTCAGAACAGGGGGCGTTGGGAGAGACCCAGTACTTC
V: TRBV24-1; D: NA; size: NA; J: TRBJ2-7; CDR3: CATSDPTTRDGEQYF; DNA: TGTGCCACCAGTGATCCGACAACCCGGGATGGAGAGCAGTACTTC
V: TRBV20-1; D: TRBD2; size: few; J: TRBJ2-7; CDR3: CSAPSSSGRSYSYEQYF; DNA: TGCAGTGCTCCCTCGTCTAGCGGGAGGTCCTACTCCTACGAGCAGTACTTC
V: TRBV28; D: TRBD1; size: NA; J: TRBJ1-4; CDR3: CASSLGTGLATNEKLFF; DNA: TGTGCCAGCAGCCTAGGGACAGGGCTCGCAACTAATGAAAAACTGTTTTTT
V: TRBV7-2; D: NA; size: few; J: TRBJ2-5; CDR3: CASSLSIQETQYF; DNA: TGTGCCAGCAGCTTATCCATACAAGAGACCCAGTACTTC
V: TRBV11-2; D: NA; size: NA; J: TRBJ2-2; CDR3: CASSSRGRELFF; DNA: TGTGCCAGCAGCAGTAGAGGCCGGGAGCTGTTTTTT
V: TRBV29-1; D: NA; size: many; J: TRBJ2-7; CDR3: CSVQSRSEQYF; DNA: TGCAGCGTTCAATCGCGCTCCGAGCAGTACTTC
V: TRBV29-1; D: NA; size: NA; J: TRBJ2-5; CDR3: CSVEDERGVAGTQYF; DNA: TGCAGCGTTGAAGATGAGAGGGGGGTAGCGGGGACCCAGTACTTC
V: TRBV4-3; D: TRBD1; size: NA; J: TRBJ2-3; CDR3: CASRNHRGLTDTQYF; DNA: TGCGCCAGCAGAAACCACAGGGGTCTCACAGATACGCAGTATTTT
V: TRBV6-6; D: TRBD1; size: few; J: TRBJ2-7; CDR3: CASSHRDRGSHEQYF; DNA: TGTGCCAGCAGTCACCGGGACAGGGGGTCCCACGAGCAGTACTTC
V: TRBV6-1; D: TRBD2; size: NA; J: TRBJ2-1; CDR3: CASTHGLAGGAYNEQFF; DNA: TGTGCCAGCACCCACGGACTAGCGGGAGGTGCCTACAATGAGCAGTTCTTC
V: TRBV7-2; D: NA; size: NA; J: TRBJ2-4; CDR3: CASSLVEAGSIQYF; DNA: TGTGCCAGCAGCTTAGTGGAAGCGGGTTCCATTCAGTACTTC
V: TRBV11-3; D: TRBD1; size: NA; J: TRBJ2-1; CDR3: CASSSGTASPYEQFF; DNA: TGTGCCAGCAGCTCGGGGACAGCATCCCCTTACGAGCAGTTCTTC
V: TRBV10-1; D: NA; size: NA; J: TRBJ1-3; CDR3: CASSESRGRDGNTIYF; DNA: TGCGCCAGCAGTGAGTCAAGGGGTCGAGATGGAAACACCATATATTTT
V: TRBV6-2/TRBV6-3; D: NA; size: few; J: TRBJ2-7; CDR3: CASRYLPRREQYF; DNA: TGTGCCAGCAGATACCTTCCGAGACGCGAGCAGTACTTC
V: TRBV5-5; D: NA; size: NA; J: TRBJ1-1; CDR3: CASSLHPTSGTEAFF; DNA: TGTGCCAGCAGCTTGCACCCAACCTCGGGCACTGAAGCTTTCTTT
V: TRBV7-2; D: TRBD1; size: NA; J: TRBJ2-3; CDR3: CANGDRSTDTQYF; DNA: TGTGCCAACGGGGACAGATCCACAGATACGCAGTATTTT
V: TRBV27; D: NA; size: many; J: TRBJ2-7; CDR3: CASSRQVSYEQYF; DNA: TGTGCCAGCAGTCGACAGGTTAGCTACGAGCAGTACTTC
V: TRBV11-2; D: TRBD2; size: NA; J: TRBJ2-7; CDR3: CASSSIGAGGIPYEQYF; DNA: TGTGCCAGCAGCTCGATCGGGGCGGGAGGGATCCCCTACGAGCAGTACTTC
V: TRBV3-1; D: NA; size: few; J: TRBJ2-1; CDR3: CASSKSNLNEQFF; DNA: TGTGCCAGCAGCAAATCGAACCTAAATGAGCAGTTCTTC
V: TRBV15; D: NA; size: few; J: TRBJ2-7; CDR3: CATSRLHRASSYEQYF; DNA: TGTGCCACCAGCAGACTTCACAGGGCATCCTCCTACGAGCAGTACTTC
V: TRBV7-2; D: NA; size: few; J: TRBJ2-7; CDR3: CASRPRDGTYEQYF; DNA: TGTGCCAGCAGACCTCGGGACGGTACCTACGAGCAGTACTTC
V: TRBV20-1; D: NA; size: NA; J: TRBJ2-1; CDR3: CSAHPGRYVLYNEQFF; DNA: TGCAGTGCTCACCCTGGGAGGTACGTCTTATACAATGAGCAGTTCTTC
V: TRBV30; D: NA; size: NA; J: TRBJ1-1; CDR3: CAWSSRREAFF; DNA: TGTGCCTGGAGTAGTAGAAGGGAAGCTTTCTTT
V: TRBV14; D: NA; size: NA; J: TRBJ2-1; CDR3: CASSRHSSYNEQFF; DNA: TGTGCCAGCAGCCGACATAGCTCCTACAATGAGCAGTTCTTC
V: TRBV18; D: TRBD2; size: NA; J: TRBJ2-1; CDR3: CASSLLAGVDEQFF; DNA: TGTGCCAGCTCACTACTAGCGGGAGTGGATGAGCAGTTCTTC
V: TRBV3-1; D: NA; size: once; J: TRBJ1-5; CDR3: CASSQGTAQHF; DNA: TGTGCCAGCAGCCAAGGGACCGCCCAGCATTTT
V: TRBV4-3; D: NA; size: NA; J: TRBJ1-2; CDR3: CASTWTRGYTF; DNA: TGCGCCAGCACTTGGACTCGGGGCTACACCTTC
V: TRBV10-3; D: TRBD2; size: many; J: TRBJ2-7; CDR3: CAISGGLAGEQYF; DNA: TGTGCCATCAGTGGGGGACTAGCCGGCGAGCAGTACTTC
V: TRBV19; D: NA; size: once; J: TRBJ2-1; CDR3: CASSIARAEYNEQFF; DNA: TGTGCCAGTAGTATAGCTAGGGCGGAGTACAATGAGCAGTTCTTC
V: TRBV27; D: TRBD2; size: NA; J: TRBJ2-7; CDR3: CASSLWGGIYEQYF; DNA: TGTGCCAGCAGTTTGTGGGGGGGGATCTACGAGCAGTACTTC
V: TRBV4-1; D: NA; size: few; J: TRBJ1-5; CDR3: CASSDILGDQPQHF; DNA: TGCGCCAGCAGCGATATCCTGGGGGATCAGCCCCAGCATTTT